The subject of this entry is one T cell receptor beta chain. The CDR3 contains 17 residues. The sample belongs to a study of blood T cell repertoires in COVID-19. Study as a whole: Samples of COVID-19 (acute and convalescent) were obtained from the United States, Italy and Spain. T cells, B-cell-depleted T cells, or PBMCs provided the cDNA or gDNA that served as material.

As originally analysed: Scientists estimated how many nucleated cells there were by amplifying reference gene primers. TCRdb's table, derived via immunoSEQ multiplex PCR, lists solely in-frame clones and lacks some. D and trimming were read from the DNA, whereas the V and J calls and clone size are those reported in that table. The table records some 160,000 clones, over 80% of them present only once. The chain employs TRBV1 and TRBJ2-3; the DNA was not compared with TRBD2, the D call given in the table. TRBV1 is given as a pseudogene. The specimen was peripheral blood. This receptor was taken from a woman of 80 years or more with COVID-19, enrolled during active disease. The DNA for the CDR3 is TGCACCAGCAGCCAAGATGAGGGGACTACAATCACAGATACGCAGTATTTT. Encoded protein: CTSSQDEGTTITDTQYF.